This TCR beta chain was recorded in a study of blood T cell repertoires in COVID-19. Study-wide background: The cDNA or gDNA used as material had been derived from T cells, B-cell-depleted T cells, or PBMCs.

Per the germline V gene, CDR1 is SGDLS and CDR2 is YYNGEE. The CDR3 covers 14 residues. With 0 bases removed from V and 4 bases from J, the gap between germline ends came to 8 bases. Per the study methods: Estimates of nucleated cell counts were drawn from the amplification of reference gene primers. Data came from immunoSEQ multiplex PCR; TCRdb stores just in-frame clones and leaves some out. V and J calls and clone size are copied from that table; D and trimming were computed from the DNA. The sample contains roughly 100,000 clones, roughly 87% of which appear only once. The chain has TRBV9 and TRBJ1-3; a possible D gene is TRBD1 (6 bases). This receptor was identified in a middle-aged man in a cohort sampled during active COVID-19. Specimen: peripheral blood. CDR3 region: CASSVDGQGNTIYF. CDR3 in DNA: TGTGCCAGCAGCGTAGATGGACAGGGAAACACCATATATTTT. The variable domain in full, with the rest retrieved from reference TRBV9 and TRBJ1-3, is DSGVTQTPKHLITATGQRVTLRCSPRSGDLSVYWYQQSLDQGLQFLIQYYNGEERAKGNILERFSAQQFPDLHSELNLSSLELGDSALYFCASSVDGQGNTIYFGEGSWLTVV.